What follows are 15 T cell receptor beta chains derived from one specimen sequenced in a study of OX40 agonist ivuxolimab in advanced cancers. The protocol was immunoSEQ multiplex PCR, while the TCRdb copy is restricted to in-frame clones and leaves out a portion. Among 55,000 to 70,000 clones listed, around 82% were seen once. This material consisted of CD4+ or CD8+ T cells sorted from blood, taken in a trial of the OX40 agonist ivuxolimab. The receptors were gathered from an adult with an advanced solid tumor such as melanoma, head and neck, liver or kidney cancer.

This clone was counted a few times. The gene calls are TRBV18 and TRBJ2-7, with 9 bases matching TRBD1. V lost 0 bases, J lost 3 bases, and 3 bases stayed unmatched. The CDR3 is 15 residues long. From germline, CDR1 is KGHSH and CDR2 LQKENI. The CDR3 sequence is CASSPPRQGVYEQYF. The CDR3 region has the DNA TGTGCCAGCTCACCACCGAGACAGGGGGTCTACGAGCAGTACTTC.

About this clone itself: Additional DNA sequences in this sample encode the identical CDR3. The rearrangement uses TRBV10-3 and TRBJ2-1, with 7 bases matching TRBD1. Looked up from germline, CDR1 is ENHRY and CDR2 is SYGVKD. Trimming took 3 bases from V and 6 from J; bases not matched to a gene: 5. This CDR3 is built from 14 residues. CDR3 residues: CAISDRSGGNEQFF. In DNA, the CDR3 is TGTGCCATCAGTGACCGGTCAGGGGGCAATGAGCAGTTCTTC.

This clone was detected only a few times. The chain couples TRBV11-3 to TRBJ2-2; no clear D. The V end was cut by 4 bases, the J end by 7 bases, with 10 bases between. This CDR3 contains 13 residues. CDR1 and CDR2 (germline): SGHNT, YENEEA. CDR3 in DNA: TGTGCCAGCAGCTCTCAGTTGGGCGGGGAGCTGTTTTTT. Translating gives CASSSQLGGELFF.

This chain uses TRBV5-1 with TRBJ2-7, with D tentatively TRBD1 or TRBD2 (5 bases each). The CDR3 loop spans 14 amino acids. The V gene's germline CDR1 is SGHRS and CDR2 YFSETQ. Trimming took 4 bases from V and 2 from J, leaving 13 bases between them. The CDR3 here is CASSLGDGTYEQYF. The CDR3, as DNA: TGCGCCAGCAGCCTGGGGGACGGTACCTACGAGCAGTACTTC.

The J gene is TRBJ2-7, the V gene TRBV15; D unclear. The CDR3 has 13 amino acids. Trimming took off 0 bases at V and 0 bases at J, with 3 bases between the two ends. Germline V gene sequence: CDR1 LNHNV, CDR2 YYDKDF (reference sequence). CDR3 bases: TGTGCCACCAGCAGAGATGTCTCCTACGAGCAGTACTTC. This encodes CATSRDVSYEQYF.

This clone has more than one count but fewer than ten. The V call is TRBV2, the J call TRBJ1-3, with 11 bases lining up with TRBD1. This CDR3 comprises 14 residues. Germline-derived CDR1 and CDR2 are SNHLY and FYNNEI. V was pared by 4 bases and J by 7 bases, with 3 bases of the junction left unmatched. CDR3 in amino acids: CASSAGQGGNTIYF. CDR3 nucleotide sequence: TGTGCCAGCAGTGCGGGACAGGGGGGGAACACCATATATTTT.

The J gene is TRBJ1-1, the V gene TRBV5-1, with D perhaps matching TRBD1 (6 bases). The CDR3 has 17 residues. In germline, CDR1 is SGHRS, CDR2 YFSETQ. Trimming stripped 0 bases from V and 5 bases from J, with 20 bases between. CDR3 region: CASSLGETGYRRTEAFF. CDR3 bases: TGCGCCAGCAGCTTGGGTGAGACAGGTTACAGGAGGACTGAAGCTTTCTTT.

V and J are TRBV18 and TRBJ2-3; TRBD2 matches at 8 bases. With 8 bases clipped from V and 4 bases from J, the junction kept 5 bases outside the gene matches. The V gene's germline CDR1 is KGHSH and CDR2 LQKENI. CDR3 length: 13 amino acids. CDR3 in DNA: TGTGCCAGCGGAGCGGGAGCGGCAGATACGCAGTATTTT. It encodes CASGAGAADTQYF.

The chain combines TRBV30 with TRBJ1-5, with D unresolved. Germline V lookup: CDR1 GTSNPN, CDR2 SVGIG (reference sequence). There are 13 residues in the CDR3. V was cut by 3 bases and J by 0 bases, with 6 bases left in between. CDR3 sequence (DNA): TGTGCCTGGAGACGGGGTAGCAATCAGCCCCAGCATTTT. Translation: CAWRRGSNQPQHF.

This sequence joins TRBV14 and TRBJ1-2; D gene ambiguous. Germline V gives CDR1 SGHDN, CDR2 FVKESK. The CDR3 consists of 12 residues. Trimming left V 4 bases short and J 3 bases short, with 6 bases between. The CDR3 DNA follows: TGTGCCAGCAGCCCCGGGCACTATGGCTACACCTTC. Translating it yields CASSPGHYGYTF. The whole variable domain, remainder taken from reference TRBV14 and TRBJ1-2, is EAGVTQFPSHSVIEKGQTVTLRCDPISGHDNLYWYRRVMGKEIKFLLHFVKESKQDESGMPNNRFLAERTGGTYSTLKVQPAELEDSGVYFCASSPGHYGYTFGSGTRLTVV.

The CDR3 region has the DNA TGTGCCAGCAGCTTAGGTGGCCAGTACGAGCAGTACTTC. This sequence encodes CASSLGGQYEQYF. The chain uses TRBV11-2 and TRBJ2-7; no firm D call. Germline loops: CDR1 SGHAT, CDR2 FQNNGV. V lost 1 base and J lost 4, with 8 bases in between. This CDR3 region has 13 residues.

The chain combines TRBV28 with TRBJ1-1; no reliable D call. There are 14 residues in the CDR3. The germline V and J ends were trimmed by 2 bases and 1 base, with 8 bases remaining between them. CDR1 MDHEN and CDR2 SYDVKM come from the germline V gene. The CDR3 nucleotides are TGTGCCAGCAGTTTAAATCAGAGGAACACTGAAGCTTTCTTT. Its protein is CASSLNQRNTEAFF. Looking up the rest from reference TRBV28 and TRBJ1-1 gives the full variable domain: DVKVTQSSRYLVKRTGEKVFLECVQDMDHENMFWYRQDPGLGLRLIYFSYDVKMKEKGDIPEGYSVSREKKERFSLILESASTNQTSMYLCASSLNQRNTEAFFGQGTRLTVV.

The rearrangement links TRBV7-9 to TRBJ2-2; D is ambiguous. This CDR3 has 14 residues. V lost 5 bases and J 4 bases, leaving 11 bases between the germline ends. CDR1 and CDR2 from the germline V gene are SEHNR and FQNEAQ (reference sequence). The CDR3 reads CASSPLARTGELFF. CDR3 nucleotide sequence: TGTGCCAGCAGCCCACTGGCCCGCACCGGGGAGCTGTTTTTT.

The chain combines TRBV5-6 with TRBJ1-2, with a tentative D call TRBD1 (6 bases). From germline, CDR1 is SGHDT and CDR2 YYEEEE. Trimming removed 0 bases from V and 4 bases from J, with 10 bases in between. The CDR3 loop spans 14 amino acids. The CDR3 region is CASSLARQVYGYTF. The CDR3 DNA reads as TGTGCCAGCAGCTTGGCCAGACAGGTCTATGGCTACACCTTC.

CDR3 coding DNA: TGTGCCAGCAGCGAGGGGGTCGGTGAAAAACTGTTTTTT. Translated, it gives CASSEGVGEKLFF. V and J are TRBV9 and TRBJ1-4; maybe TRBD1 (6 bases). V shed 3 bases and J shed 7 bases, with 10 bases lying between them. CDR3 length: 13 residues. The germline V gene has CDR1 SGDLS and CDR2 YYNGEE.